This T cell receptor (beta chain) is from a study of blood T cell repertoires in COVID-19. About the research overall: There were acute and convalescent COVID-19 samples, and they came from the United States, Italy and Spain.

V dropped 5 bases and J dropped 1; count of bases not matched to a gene: 9. Germline loops: CDR1 SEHNR, CDR2 FQNEAQ (reference sequence). CDR3 size: 17 residues. Some clones are missing from TCRdb's copy, which holds only in-frame ones; the method was immunoSEQ multiplex PCR. The table has about 270,000 clones, about nine tenths seen once; the top ten hold approximately 10%. The TCR comes from a man in his forties with active or convalescent COVID-19. The V and J genes are TRBV7-9 and TRBJ1-1; TRBD1 matches 11 bases. The sample comprised peripheral blood. CDR3 protein: CASSTPGTGGENTEAFF. In DNA, the CDR3 is TGTGCCAGCAGCACCCCCGGGACAGGGGGAGAGAACACTGAAGCTTTCTTT. Full variable domain (outside the CDR3, taken from reference TRBV7-9 and TRBJ1-1): DTGVSQNPRHKITKRGQNVTFRCDPISEHNRLYWYRQTLGQGPEFLTYFQNEAQLEKSRLLSDRFSAERPKGSFSTLEIQRTEQGDSAMYLCASSTPGTGGENTEAFFGQGTRLTVV.